These 12 T cell receptor beta chains came from one sample sequenced in a study of blood T cells in healthy people across ages. The second PCR ran roughly 6 to 12 cycles with a sample-barcoded 5' primer and J-beta primers. TCRdb re-called the 5' RACE reads with MiXCR, one entry per CDR3 protein. The table has about 900,000 distinct CDR3 sequences, approximately 67% seen once. The specimen was blood. The origin of the receptors is a young man in good health.

This chain links TRBV4-2 with TRBJ2-5; 9 nucleotides line up with TRBD2. Unmatched junction bases numbered 2, after V lost 2 bases and J lost 4 bases. The CDR3 covers 14 residues. Germline V CDR1 and CDR2: LGHNA, YNFKEQ. The CDR3 protein is CASSQKRGAETQYF. CDR3 sequence (DNA): TGTGCCAGCAGCCAAAAGCGGGGGGCAGAGACCCAGTACTTC.

This clonotype has a handful of counts. The chain recombines TRBV4-2 with TRBJ2-7, with D perhaps TRBD2 (5 bases). CDR3 size: 14 residues. V dropped 4 bases and J dropped 6 bases, with 16 bases sitting between them. Germline CDR1 and CDR2: LGHNA and YNFKEQ. Written as DNA, the CDR3 is TGTGCCAGCAGCCTAAATCACCGTAGCGTCGAGCAGTACTTC. It translates to CASSLNHRSVEQYF.

The table lists this clonotype with a count of one. The rearrangement joins TRBV12-3 or TRBV12-4 to TRBJ1-2; no definite D call. This CDR3 is built from 12 residues. The germline V and J ends were trimmed by 0 bases and 12 bases, with 11 bases remaining between them. The chain's CDR3 is CASSLAKAGDTF. CDR3 nucleotide sequence: TGTGCCAGCAGTTTAGCGAAAGCCGGGGACACCTTC.

This clonotype showed up just a few times. The CDR3 DNA is TGCAGTGCTAGATTTTCGTCAGGCTCCTACGAGCAGTACTTC. Translation: CSARFSSGSYEQYF. The rearrangement uses TRBV20-1 and TRBJ2-7; D is unclear. Looked up from germline, CDR1 is DFQATT and CDR2 is SNEGSKA (reference sequence). Trimming took 2 bases from V and 0 from J, leaving 11 bases between them. This CDR3 is 14 amino acids long.

V and J are TRBV7-4 and TRBJ2-5, with 9 positions matching TRBD2. Germline-derived CDR1 and CDR2 are SGHVT and SQSDAQ. This CDR3 contains 15 residues. Trimming cost V 3 bases and J 1 base; bases outside gene matches: 3. The DNA of the CDR3 is TGTGCCAGCAGCTTCCGCGGGGGGGCCCAAGAGACCCAGTACTTC. Translating it yields CASSFRGGAQETQYF.

The chain joins TRBV7-8 to TRBJ1-4, with 9 positions matching TRBD1. Germline V lookup: CDR1 SGHVS, CDR2 FQNEAQ. This CDR3 has 16 amino acids. Trimming removed 2 bases from V and 0 bases from J; junction bases left unmatched: 1. CDR3 in amino acids: CASSLWDRATNEKLFF. Written as DNA, the CDR3 is TGTGCCAGCAGCTTATGGGACAGGGCAACTAATGAAAAACTGTTTTTT.

The V and J genes are TRBV4-3 and TRBJ2-5, with 10 bases that match TRBD2. Trimming cost V 0 bases and J 11 bases; bases outside gene matches: 15. The CDR3 runs 17 residues. Germline CDR1 LGHNA, CDR2 YSLEER. The CDR3 region has the DNA TGCGCCAGCAGCCAAGATCGAACTAGCGGGACACTCCGGGGACAGTACTTC. Translated, it gives CASSQDRTSGTLRGQYF.

The rearrangement joins TRBV7-2 to TRBJ2-3; maybe TRBD2 (6 bases). The CDR3 runs 15 residues. Trimming pared 3 bases from V and 1 base from J, leaving 11 bases between. Germline CDR1 is SGHTA and CDR2 is FQGNSA. The CDR3 region has the DNA TGTGCCAGCAGCTTCGCGGGGCAACGCACAGATACGCAGTATTTT. Amino acids: CASSFAGQRTDTQYF.

The rearrangement joins TRBV7-8 to TRBJ2-7; TRBD1 aligns across 7 bases. After removal of 2 bases from V and 3 bases from J, the junction contained 13 bases not matched to a gene. CDR3 size: 17 residues. CDR1 and CDR2 (germline): SGHVS, FQNEAQ. The CDR3 reads CASSLFVSPRGLYEQYF. The CDR3 DNA sequence: TGTGCCAGCAGCTTATTCGTCAGTCCGAGGGGGCTCTACGAGCAGTACTTC.

The V gene is TRBV11-2, the J gene TRBJ2-1; D perhaps matches TRBD1 (6 bases). The V gene's germline CDR1 is SGHAT and CDR2 FQNNGV. There are 12 residues in the CDR3. V shed 4 bases and J shed 15 bases, with 16 bases lying between them. The CDR3 region is CASSSQGPFLFF. CDR3 DNA: TGTGCCAGCAGCTCTCAGGGGCCCTTTCTGTTCTTC.

Points on this clonotype: The junction shows a germline mismatch at one end, possibly a read error. The rearrangement joins TRBV6-6 to TRBJ1-2; weak D call: TRBD1 (5 bases). The germline V gene encodes CDR1 MNHNY and CDR2 SVGAGI (reference sequence). The CDR3 has 17 amino acids. CDR3 coding DNA: TGTGCCGGCAGTTCGAGCCCGACGGTGCCTGGGGGATCTGGCTACACCTTC. Encoded protein: CAGSSSPTVPGGSGYTF.

CDR3 amino acids: CASCWDRGSADTQYF. DNA for the CDR3: TGTGCCAGCTGCTGGGACAGGGGGTCGGCAGATACGCAGTATTTT. The chain joins TRBV7-3 to TRBJ2-3, with TRBD1 matching 11 bases. The J segment lost 4 bases and the V segment lost 8 bases, leaving 8 bases of the junction unmatched. The CDR3 is 15 amino acids. The V gene's germline CDR1 is SGHTA and CDR2 FQGTGA.